This T cell receptor (beta chain) was retrieved from a study of Graves' ophthalmopathy and Graves' hyperthyroidism listed by TCRdb under 2018. With regard to the full study: Peripheral blood was collected at initial diagnosis, prior to any treatment. The study used signatures of the TCR beta repertoire to tell Graves' ophthalmopathy apart from Graves' hyperthyroidism and to predict which patients would progress to ophthalmopathy. In total, over 130 blood samples were TCR-sequenced: fewer than 50 ophthalmopathy, some 75 hyperthyroidism and roughly 17 hyperthyroidism-to-ophthalmopathy patients. To explore V-J signatures that separate ophthalmopathy from hyperthyroidism, a discovery set of fewer than 110 patients was enrolled, consisting of 43 with ophthalmopathy and about 60 with stable hyperthyroidism. For independent validation, a separate cohort was made up of around 19 hyperthyroidism patients plus 17 patients who later progressed from hyperthyroidism to ophthalmopathy. In about six hyperthyroidism patients, T-cell repertoires of thyroid tissue and blood were compared. Following sampling, methimazole starting at 30 mg daily was administered to hyperthyroidism patients, and high-dose intravenous methylprednisolone was administered to ophthalmopathy patients. The 100 or so discovery patients were randomly split 7:3 into training and test sets. The research as a whole found: In cross-validation, the 13-signature model distinguished ophthalmopathy from stable hyperthyroidism with approximately 90% sensitivity and about 81% specificity, while in the test set the corresponding values were 80% and 75%. Among expanded thyroid clonotypes with frequency above 0.001, most also showed up in blood, which suggests that blood repertoires may reflect the thyroid immune response. No statistical method was used to predetermine the sample size, and group allocation was not hidden from the investigators. In validation, the model predicted ophthalmopathy progression with more than 55% sensitivity and approximately 75% specificity; eleven to twelve predicted patients were CT-confirmed with GO in a median of about 6.1 months.

For repertoire sequencing, TCR beta CDR3 regions were amplified from RNA transcripts. The first round of RT-PCR was done with HTBI primers and the Qiagen OneStep RT-PCR kit, and was followed by a second round of multiplex PCR, then size selection and purification. Libraries were sequenced paired-end with 100 bp reads on an Illumina HiSeq2000. In the authors' own workflow: Reads were processed with SOAPnuke, discarding reads with adapters, uncalled bases, mean Phred below 15, or no exact constant-primer or identifier match. High-quality paired reads were merged with COPE v1.2.5. Each unique nucleotide sequence was treated as a clonotype, and MiTCR v1.1 was used to align the clonotypes to the IMGT TRB V, D and J references. The analysis was limited to V-J combinations with a frequency above 0.0001, which together covered more than 99% of repertoires. For each V-J combination, a TCR clonal expansion and chaos score was defined as the ratio of F50 clonal expansion to chaos observed in the TCRdist matrix. Welch's t-statistics and random forest were used to reduce features to 13 V-J combinations, which were fed into a naive Bayes classifier. Thyroid-blood repertoire similarity was quantified with the Morisita-Horn index. The public reads were run again by TCRdb, first through fastp at Q25 and then through MiXCR, and only productive beta chains were kept. Rows with one shared CDR3 protein collapse into an entry with the most common genes and DNA. TCRdb, not the authors, supplied the V and J calls. This sample holds hundreds of thousands of distinct CDR3 sequences; about 20% were observed only once. Approximately 6.9% of the sample comes from the top ten.

A patient counted as having stable hyperthyroidism if there was no progression to ophthalmopathy within 18 months of follow-up. Hyperthyroidism patients were newly diagnosed, with disease duration under 2 months, and aged 18 to 65 years. Patients with other autoimmune diseases, uncontrolled infections, pregnancy or lactation were excluded. Clinical symptoms, serum thyroxine, TRAb, thyroid ultrasound and orbital computed tomography formed the basis of the diagnosis. Ficoll-Paque density gradient centrifugation was used to isolate PBMCs from under 11 ml of fresh peripheral blood. Total RNA was extracted using Trizol reagent, and RNA quality was checked on an Agilent 2100 Bioanalyzer. The germline ends are 10 bases apart after V is trimmed by 1 base and J by 6 bases. The CDR3 measures 13 amino acids from cysteine to phenylalanine. The kept DNA is CDR3 alone, 39 bases in frame from the first base. Looking up the germline V gene yields CDR1 SGHRS and CDR2 YFSETQ.

A word on this clonotype: Its antigen is not yet known. It has no much larger one-base neighbor in the sample; base qualities were not kept.

Sequenced sample: peripheral blood. This TCR came from a young woman with stable Graves' hyperthyroidism. Some clones in this sample may be carry-over from other donors' samples. Donor details come from another sample of the same person, matched by shared clones. The rearranged chain carries TRBV5-1 and TRBJ1-1, with the identity of the D gene unclear. The sequence in DNA is TGCGCCAGCAGCTTGACAGTCAACTCTGAAGCTTTCTTT. This sequence encodes CASSLTVNSEAFF. This CDR3, with the reference TRBV5-1 and TRBJ1-1 proteins standing in past its ends, gives the full variable domain KAGVTQTPRYLIKTRGQQVTLSCSPISGHRSVSWYQQTPGQGLQFLFEYFSETQRNKGNFPGRFSGRQFSNSRSEMNVSTLELGDSALYLCASSLTVNSEAFFGQGTRLTVV.